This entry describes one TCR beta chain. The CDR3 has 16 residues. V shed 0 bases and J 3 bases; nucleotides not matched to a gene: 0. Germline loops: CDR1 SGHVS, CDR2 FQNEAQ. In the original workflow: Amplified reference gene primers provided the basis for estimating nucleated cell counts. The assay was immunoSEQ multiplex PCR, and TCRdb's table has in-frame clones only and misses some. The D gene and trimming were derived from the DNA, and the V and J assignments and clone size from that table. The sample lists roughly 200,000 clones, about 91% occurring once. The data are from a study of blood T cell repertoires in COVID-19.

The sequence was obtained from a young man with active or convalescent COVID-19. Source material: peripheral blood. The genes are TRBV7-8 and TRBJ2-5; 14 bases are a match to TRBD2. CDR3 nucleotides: TGTGCCAGCAGCTTAGCGGGACTAGCGGGAGAAGAGACCCAGTACTTC. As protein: CASSLAGLAGEETQYF.